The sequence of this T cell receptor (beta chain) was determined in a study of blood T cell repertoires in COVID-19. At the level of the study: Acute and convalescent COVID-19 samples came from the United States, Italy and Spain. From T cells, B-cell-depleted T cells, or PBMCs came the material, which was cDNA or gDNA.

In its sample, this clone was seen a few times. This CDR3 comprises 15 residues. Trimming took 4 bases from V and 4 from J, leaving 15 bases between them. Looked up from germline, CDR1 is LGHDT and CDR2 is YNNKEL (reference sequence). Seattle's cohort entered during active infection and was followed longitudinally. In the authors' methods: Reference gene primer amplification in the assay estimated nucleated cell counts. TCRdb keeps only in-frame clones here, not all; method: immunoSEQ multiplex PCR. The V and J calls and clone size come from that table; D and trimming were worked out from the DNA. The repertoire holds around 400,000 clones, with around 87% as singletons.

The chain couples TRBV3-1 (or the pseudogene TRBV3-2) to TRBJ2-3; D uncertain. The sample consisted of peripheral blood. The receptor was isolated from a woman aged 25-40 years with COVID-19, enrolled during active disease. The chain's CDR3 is CASSLESGFSDTQYF. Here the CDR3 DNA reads TGTGCCAGCAGCCTTGAATCCGGTTTTTCAGATACGCAGTATTTT.